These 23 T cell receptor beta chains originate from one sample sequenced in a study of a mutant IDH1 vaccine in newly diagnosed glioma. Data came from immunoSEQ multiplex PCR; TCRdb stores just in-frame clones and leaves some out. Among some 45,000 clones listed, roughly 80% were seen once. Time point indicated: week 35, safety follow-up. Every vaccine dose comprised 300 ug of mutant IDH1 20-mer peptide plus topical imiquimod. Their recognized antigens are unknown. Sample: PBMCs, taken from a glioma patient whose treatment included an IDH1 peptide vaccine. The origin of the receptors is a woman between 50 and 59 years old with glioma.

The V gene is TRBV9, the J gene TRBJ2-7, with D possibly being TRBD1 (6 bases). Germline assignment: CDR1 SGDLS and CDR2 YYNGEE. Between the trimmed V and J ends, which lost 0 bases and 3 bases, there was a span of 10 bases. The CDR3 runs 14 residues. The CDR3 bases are TGTGCCAGCAGCGTAGACAGGGATTACTACGAGCAGTACTTC. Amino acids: CASSVDRDYYEQYF.

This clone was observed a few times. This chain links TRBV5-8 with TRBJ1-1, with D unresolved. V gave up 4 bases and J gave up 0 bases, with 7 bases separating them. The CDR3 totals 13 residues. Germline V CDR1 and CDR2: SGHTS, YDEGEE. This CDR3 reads CASSLKMNTEAFF. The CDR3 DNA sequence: TGTGCCAGCAGCCTCAAAATGAACACTGAAGCTTTCTTT.

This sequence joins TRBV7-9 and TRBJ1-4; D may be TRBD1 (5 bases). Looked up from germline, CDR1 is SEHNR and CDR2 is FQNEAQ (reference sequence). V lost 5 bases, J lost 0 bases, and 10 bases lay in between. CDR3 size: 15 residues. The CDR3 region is CASSMGDSTNEKLFF. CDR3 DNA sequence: TGTGCCAGCAGCATGGGGGACTCAACTAATGAAAAACTGTTTTTT.

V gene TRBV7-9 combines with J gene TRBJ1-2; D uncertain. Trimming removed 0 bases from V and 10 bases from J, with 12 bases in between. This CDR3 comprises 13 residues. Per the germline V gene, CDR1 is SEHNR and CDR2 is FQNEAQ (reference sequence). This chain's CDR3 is CASSLANDGYYTF. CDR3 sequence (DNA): TGTGCCAGCAGCTTAGCGAACGACGGGTACTACACCTTC.

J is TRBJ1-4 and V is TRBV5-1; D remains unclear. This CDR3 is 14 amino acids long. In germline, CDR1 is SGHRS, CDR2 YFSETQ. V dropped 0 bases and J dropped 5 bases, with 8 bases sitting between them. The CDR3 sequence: CASSLAGGNEKLFF. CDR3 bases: TGCGCCAGCAGCTTGGCGGGTGGAAATGAAAAACTGTTTTTT. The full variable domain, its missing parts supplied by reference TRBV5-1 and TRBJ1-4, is KAGVTQTPRYLIKTRGQQVTLSCSPISGHRSVSWYQQTPGQGLQFLFEYFSETQRNKGNFPGRFSGRQFSNSRSEMNVSTLELGDSALYLCASSLAGGNEKLFFGSGTQLSVL.

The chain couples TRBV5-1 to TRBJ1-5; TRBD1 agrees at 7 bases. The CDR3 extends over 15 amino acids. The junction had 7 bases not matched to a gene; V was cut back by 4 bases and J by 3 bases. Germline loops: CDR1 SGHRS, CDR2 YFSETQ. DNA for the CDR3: TGCGCCAGCAGCGAGGCAGGGGGTAACAATCAGCCCCAGCATTTT. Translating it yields CASSEAGGNNQPQHF.

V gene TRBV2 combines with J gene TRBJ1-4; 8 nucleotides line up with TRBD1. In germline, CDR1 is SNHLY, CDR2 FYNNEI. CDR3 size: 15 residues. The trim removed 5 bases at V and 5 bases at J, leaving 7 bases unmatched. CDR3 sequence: CASSIQGDRNEKLFF. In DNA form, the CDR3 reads TGTGCCAGCAGTATACAGGGGGACAGAAATGAAAAACTGTTTTTT.

This CDR3 is CASSLGVEGPVDYGYTF. The CDR3, as DNA: TGTGCCAGCAGCTTAGGTGTGGAAGGGCCTGTGGACTATGGCTACACCTTC. V and J are TRBV11-3 and TRBJ1-2; no clear D. The CDR3 loop spans 17 amino acids. V lost 1 base and J 3 bases, leaving 18 bases between the germline ends. The germline V gene encodes CDR1 SGHNT and CDR2 YENEEA.

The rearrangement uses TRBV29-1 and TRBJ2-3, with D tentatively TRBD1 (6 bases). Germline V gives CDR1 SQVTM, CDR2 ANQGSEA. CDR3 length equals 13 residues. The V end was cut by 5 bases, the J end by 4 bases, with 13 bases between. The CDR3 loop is CSVLTDSSDTQYF. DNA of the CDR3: TGCAGCGTTCTAACGGACAGTTCAGATACGCAGTATTTT.

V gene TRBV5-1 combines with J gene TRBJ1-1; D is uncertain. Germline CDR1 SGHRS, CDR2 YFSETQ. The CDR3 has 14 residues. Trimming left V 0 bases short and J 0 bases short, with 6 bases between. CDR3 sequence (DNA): TGCGCCAGCAGCTTGGATGGGATGAACACTGAAGCTTTCTTT. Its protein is CASSLDGMNTEAFF.

The DNA for the CDR3 is TGTGCCAGCAGCAAAACCAGACCCAACAACTTCTACGAGCAGTACTTC. It codes for CASSKTRPNNFYEQYF. This chain joins TRBV21-1 and TRBJ2-7. TRBV21-1 is flagged as a pseudogene. This CDR3 has 16 amino acids.

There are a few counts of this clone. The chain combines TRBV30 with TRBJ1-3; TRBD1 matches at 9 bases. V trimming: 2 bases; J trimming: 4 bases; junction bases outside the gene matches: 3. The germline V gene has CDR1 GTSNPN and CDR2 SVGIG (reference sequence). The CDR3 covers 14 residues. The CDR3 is CAWSPQGAGNTIYF. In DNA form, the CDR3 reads TGTGCCTGGAGTCCACAGGGGGCGGGAAACACCATATATTTT.

The CDR3: CASSLVGAGNTIYF. Written as DNA, the CDR3 is TGTGCCAGCAGCCTTGTGGGCGCCGGAAACACCATATATTTT. The chain recombines TRBV14 with TRBJ1-3; D uncertain. This CDR3 is 14 amino acids long. V lost 4 bases and J 4 bases, leaving 11 bases between the germline ends. Germline CDR1 is SGHDN and CDR2 is FVKESK.

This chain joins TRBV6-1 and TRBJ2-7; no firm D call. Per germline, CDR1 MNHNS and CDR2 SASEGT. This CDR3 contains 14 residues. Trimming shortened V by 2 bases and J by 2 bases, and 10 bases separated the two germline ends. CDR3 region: CASSESPGPYEQYF. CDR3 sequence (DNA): TGTGCCAGCAGTGAATCCCCGGGCCCCTACGAGCAGTACTTC.

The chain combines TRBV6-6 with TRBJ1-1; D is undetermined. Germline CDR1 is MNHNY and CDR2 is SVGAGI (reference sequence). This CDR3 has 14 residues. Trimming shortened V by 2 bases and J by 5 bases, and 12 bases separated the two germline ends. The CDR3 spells CASSYAFSVTEAFF. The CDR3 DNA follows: TGTGCCAGCAGTTACGCGTTCTCGGTGACTGAAGCTTTCTTT.

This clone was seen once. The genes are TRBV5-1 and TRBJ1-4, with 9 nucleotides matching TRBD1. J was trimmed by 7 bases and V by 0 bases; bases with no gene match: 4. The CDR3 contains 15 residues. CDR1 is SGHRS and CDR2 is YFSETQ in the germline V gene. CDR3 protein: CASSLGQGVREKLFF. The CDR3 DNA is TGCGCCAGCAGCTTGGGACAGGGGGTTCGTGAAAAACTGTTTTTT.

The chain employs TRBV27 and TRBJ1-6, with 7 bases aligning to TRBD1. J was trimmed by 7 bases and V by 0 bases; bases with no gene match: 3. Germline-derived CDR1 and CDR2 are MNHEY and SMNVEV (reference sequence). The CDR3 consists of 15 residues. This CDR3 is CASSLSATGNSPLHF. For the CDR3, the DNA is TGTGCCAGCAGTTTATCTGCGACAGGGAATTCACCCCTCCACTTT.

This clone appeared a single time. The CDR3 DNA is TGCGCCAGCAGCCAAGTTGGTCAAGACTATGGCTACACCTTC. Protein product: CASSQVGQDYGYTF. The chain has TRBV4-1 and TRBJ1-2; D is uncertain. Germline-derived CDR1 and CDR2 are MGHRA and YSYEKL. This CDR3 region has 14 residues. V dropped 1 base and J dropped 3 bases, with 9 bases sitting between them.

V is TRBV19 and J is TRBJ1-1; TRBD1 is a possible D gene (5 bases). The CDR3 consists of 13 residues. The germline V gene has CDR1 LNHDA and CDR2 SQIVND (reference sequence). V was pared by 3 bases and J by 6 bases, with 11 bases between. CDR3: CASSIEQVAEAFF. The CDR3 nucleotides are TGTGCCAGTAGTATCGAACAGGTCGCTGAAGCTTTCTTT. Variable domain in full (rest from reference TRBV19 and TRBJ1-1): DGGITQSPKYLFRKEGQNVTLSCEQNLNHDAMYWYRQDPGQGLRLIYYSQIVNDFQKGDIAEGYSVSREKKESFPLTVTSAQKNPTAFYLCASSIEQVAEAFFGQGTRLTVV.

The DNA of the CDR3 is TGTGCCAGCACCCCTTACACCGGGGGGAACACTGAAGCTTTCTTT. Translating it yields CASTPYTGGNTEAFF. The gene calls are TRBV28 and TRBJ1-1; D possibly corresponds to TRBD1 (5 bases). CDR3 length: 15 residues. In germline, CDR1 is MDHEN, CDR2 SYDVKM. Trimming cost V 7 bases and J 1 base, with 16 bases left between them. The whole variable domain, remainder taken from reference TRBV28 and TRBJ1-1, is DVKVTQSSRYLVKRTGEKVFLECVQDMDHENMFWYRQDPGLGLRLIYFSYDVKMKEKGDIPEGYSVSREKKERFSLILESASTNQTSMYLCASTPYTGGNTEAFFGQGTRLTVV.

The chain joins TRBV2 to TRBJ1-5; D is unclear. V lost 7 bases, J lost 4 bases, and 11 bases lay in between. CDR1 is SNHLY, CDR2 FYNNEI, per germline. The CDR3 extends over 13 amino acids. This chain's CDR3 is CASTLGGNQPQHF. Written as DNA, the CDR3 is TGTGCCAGCACCCTTGGAGGGAATCAGCCCCAGCATTTT.

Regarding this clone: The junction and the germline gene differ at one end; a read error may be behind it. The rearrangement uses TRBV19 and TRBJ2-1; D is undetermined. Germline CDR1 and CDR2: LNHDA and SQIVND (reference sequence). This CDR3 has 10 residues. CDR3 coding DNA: TGTGCCAGTGGTATCGGTGAGCAGTTCTTC. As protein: CASGIGEQFF. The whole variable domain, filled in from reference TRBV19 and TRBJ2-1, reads DGGITQSPKYLFRKEGQNVTLSCEQNLNHDAMYWYRQDPGQGLRLIYYSQIVNDFQKGDIAEGYSVSREKKESFPLTVTSAQKNPTAFYLCASGIGEQFFGPGTRLTVL.

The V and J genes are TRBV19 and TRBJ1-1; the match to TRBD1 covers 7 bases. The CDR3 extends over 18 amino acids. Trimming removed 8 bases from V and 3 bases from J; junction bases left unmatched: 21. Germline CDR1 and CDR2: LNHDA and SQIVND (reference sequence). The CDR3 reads CASLGKHDREKYDTEAFF. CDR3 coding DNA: TGTGCCAGTCTCGGAAAACACGACAGGGAGAAATACGACACTGAAGCTTTCTTT.